The clone carrying this T cell receptor (beta chain) was seen only a few times. Its antigen is not known. These data are taken from a study of T cells in Graves' hyperthyroidism and ophthalmopathy. Findings and caveats of the study: Blood also contained most expanded thyroid clonotypes above 0.001. The model made its ophthalmopathy prediction, and onset followed a median around six months later.

Amplification targeted TCR beta CDR3 regions from RNA transcripts. The HTBI primer set served for first-round RT-PCR of the TCR CDR3. MiXCR, applied by TCRdb to the multiplex PCR reads, yields one record per CDR3 protein. Seen here are nearly 600,000 distinct CDR3 sequences, over 11% observed once, and the top ten hold about 5.8%. Thyroid ultrasound, orbital computed tomography, clinical symptoms, and serum thyroxine and TRAb underpinned diagnoses. V dropped 5 bases and J dropped 10 bases, with 15 bases sitting between them. There are 13 residues in the CDR3. The germline gives CDR1 MNHEY, CDR2 SMNVEV (reference sequence).

The material sequenced was blood. The rearrangement links TRBV27 to TRBJ1-5; D remains ambiguous. The clonotype comes from a woman aged 30 to 39 with Graves' hyperthyroidism that later progressed to Graves' ophthalmopathy. CDR3 in amino acids: CASSPAPVSPQHF. CDR3 DNA: TGTGCCAGCAGTCCTGCCCCGGTAAGTCCCCAGCATTTT.